Below, 16 T cell receptor beta chains from the same sample are listed, as sequenced in a study of graft-versus-host responses after intestinal transplantation. Generated by immunoSEQ multiplex PCR, the TCRdb table keeps only in-frame clones and is missing some. The sample gives tens of thousands of clones, 90% to 95% of which show up once; more than 0.2% is in the top ten. Antigen specificity for these receptors is unknown. The specimen comprised unstimulated CD8+ T cells sorted from spleen or lymph node cells, sampled before transplant. These receptors all come from a human donor who was the organ donor for an intestinal transplant.

The CDR3 sequence is CASSQDGGGAGTQYF. CDR3 in DNA: TGCGCCAGCAGCCAAGATGGTGGCGGAGCGGGGACCCAGTACTTC. The genes are TRBV4-3 and TRBJ2-5; maybe TRBD2 (6 bases). Trimming stripped 0 bases from V and 7 bases from J, with 15 bases between. The CDR3 is 15 residues long. Per the germline V gene, CDR1 is LGHNA and CDR2 is YSLEER.

This chain links TRBV5-4 with TRBJ2-3, with unresolved D. The CDR3 has 12 amino acids. In germline, CDR1 is SGHNT, CDR2 YYREEE (reference sequence). The V gene lost 4 bases and the J gene lost 2 bases, with 5 bases spanning the gap. CDR3 in DNA: TGTGCCAGCAGCAGAAACACAGATACGCAGTATTTT. Its protein product is CASSRNTDTQYF.

The rearrangement joins TRBV9 to TRBJ2-3, with D hard to call. CDR1 SGDLS and CDR2 YYNGEE come from the germline V gene. The V end was cut by 5 bases, the J end by 2 bases, with 12 bases between. This CDR3 has 14 residues. In DNA, the CDR3 is TGTGCCAGCAGTTCGGGTCAGTTCACAGATACGCAGTATTTT. Amino acid sequence: CASSSGQFTDTQYF.

The chain links TRBV6-5 to TRBJ2-5; 9 nucleotides line up with TRBD2. The CDR3 runs to 16 residues. Per germline, CDR1 MNHEY and CDR2 SVGAGI. Trimming at V came to 2 bases and at J to 6 bases, leaving 10 bases not matched to a gene. Here the CDR3 reads CASSYGSGGYQQTQYF. The CDR3 DNA sequence: TGTGCCAGCAGTTACGGCAGCGGGGGGTACCAGCAGACCCAGTACTTC.

The chain is built from TRBV7-2 and TRBJ2-3; D possibly uses TRBD1 or TRBD2 (6 bases each). CDR3 length equals 14 residues. CDR1 is SGHTA, CDR2 FQGNSA, per germline. The germline V and J ends were trimmed by 6 bases and 4 bases, with 14 bases remaining between them. CDR3 protein: CASRTGASADTQYF. The CDR3 DNA follows: TGTGCCAGCAGAACGGGGGCGAGCGCAGATACGCAGTATTTT.

The chain has TRBV4-3 and TRBJ2-1; no firm D call. V gave up 0 bases and J gave up 7 bases, with 7 bases separating them. The CDR3 is 13 residues long. CDR1 is LGHNA, CDR2 YSLEER, per germline. This CDR3 is CASSQDPGNEQFF. CDR3 nucleotide sequence: TGCGCCAGCAGCCAAGATCCAGGTAATGAGCAGTTCTTC.

The rearrangement links TRBV5-4 to TRBJ1-1, with no clear D. The CDR3 runs to 13 residues. CDR1 SGHNT and CDR2 YYREEE come from the germline V gene (reference sequence). Deletions cut 1 base from V and 4 bases from J, with 8 bases between. CDR3 sequence (DNA): TGTGCCAGCAGCTTGTTACTTAGCACTGAAGCTTTCTTT. Amino acids: CASSLLLSTEAFF.

CDR3 coding DNA: TGTGCCAGCAGCCATCTAGCGGGGGATACACAAGAGACCCAGTACTTC. This gives the protein CASSHLAGDTQETQYF. The J gene is TRBJ2-5, the V gene TRBV4-2, with TRBD2 identical over 10 bases. V shed 3 bases, J shed 2 bases, and the junction held 6 bases outside the gene matches. Germline V CDR1 and CDR2: LGHNA, YNFKEQ. The CDR3 sequence is 16 residues long.

This clone was recorded only once. The genes are TRBV5-4 and TRBJ2-7, with a weak D call TRBD1 (5 bases). The V and J ends lost 5 bases and 3 bases respectively, with 15 bases between them. This CDR3 has 14 residues. The germline V gene encodes CDR1 SGHNT and CDR2 YYREEE (reference sequence). CDR3 protein: CASRTSGSRYEQYF. In DNA, the CDR3 is TGTGCCAGCAGGACGTCAGGGTCACGCTACGAGCAGTACTTC.

Concerning this clone: The junction and the germline gene differ at one end; a read error may be behind it. CDR3 protein: CASNSSRKSDTQYF. As DNA, the CDR3 is TGTGCTAGCAACTCATCCAGGAAATCAGATACGCAGTATTTT. The chain links TRBV7-7 to TRBJ2-3, with no clear D. The V gene's germline CDR1 is SSHAT and CDR2 FNYEAQ (reference sequence). The length of the CDR3 is 14 residues.

The J gene is TRBJ2-7, the V gene TRBV19; a possible D gene is TRBD1 (6 bases). V was cut by 4 bases and J by 5 bases, with 15 bases left in between. The CDR3 has 14 residues. The germline CDR1 and CDR2 sequences are LNHDA and SQIVND (reference sequence). The CDR3 protein is CASSSVGQYNEQYF. The CDR3 DNA follows: TGTGCCAGTAGTAGTGTCGGACAGTACAACGAGCAGTACTTC.

V is TRBV27 and J is TRBJ2-7; the D gene is possibly TRBD2 (6 bases). The CDR3 sequence is 13 residues long. CDR1 is MNHEY, CDR2 SMNVEV, per germline (reference sequence). V lost 2 bases and J 1 base, leaving 6 bases between the germline ends. The CDR3 DNA follows: TGTGCCAGCAGTTTAGGGACTTCCTACGAGCAGTACTTC. Translated: CASSLGTSYEQYF.

The V call is TRBV5-1, the J call TRBJ2-7; D may match TRBD1 or TRBD2 (5 bases each). The CDR3 sequence is 15 residues long. In germline, CDR1 is SGHRS, CDR2 YFSETQ. V lost 0 bases and J 2 bases, leaving 12 bases between the germline ends. CDR3 amino acids: CASSLAGAGAYEQYF. In DNA, the CDR3 is TGCGCCAGCAGCTTGGCCGGGGCTGGAGCCTACGAGCAGTACTTC.

This clone was observed a single time. The chain employs TRBV2 and TRBJ2-7; 9 bases are shared with TRBD2. Losses at the gene ends were 10 bases for V and 1 base for J; bases not matched to a gene: 8. The germline gives CDR1 SNHLY, CDR2 FYNNEI. The CDR3 extends over 14 amino acids. The CDR3 reads CATSGLAGSYEQYF. In DNA, the CDR3 is TGTGCCACCTCAGGGCTAGCGGGGTCCTACGAGCAGTACTTC.

This clone is a singleton in its sample. The J gene is TRBJ2-2, the V gene TRBV6-1; TRBD2 matches 10 bases. The CDR3 is 14 amino acids. Per the germline V gene, CDR1 is MNHNS and CDR2 is SASEGT. The trim removed 7 bases at V and 5 bases at J, leaving 4 bases unmatched. The CDR3 spells CASISGGATGELFF. The CDR3 bases are TGTGCCAGCATAAGCGGGGGGGCGACCGGGGAGCTGTTTTTT.

The V gene is TRBV30, the J gene TRBJ1-1, with D unresolved. Germline V gene sequence: CDR1 GTSNPN, CDR2 SVGIG (reference sequence). Between the trimmed V and J ends, which lost 5 bases and 7 bases, there was a span of 14 bases. The CDR3 loop spans 12 amino acids. The CDR3 sequence: CAWDYHELEAFF. CDR3 nucleotides: TGTGCCTGGGACTATCACGAACTTGAAGCTTTCTTT.